This TCR beta chain was sequenced during a study of vaccination and CD4 T cells after COVID-19. The wider study: The study collected post-vaccine samples a median approximately 70 days after dose two, with a range of 14 to 241.

The ends were cut back, 0 bases at V and 10 bases at J, with 15 bases in the middle. The CDR3 is made up of 14 amino acids. Per germline, CDR1 DFQATT and CDR2 SNEGSKA (reference sequence). The sample's treatment: approximately 9-day PBMC culture with coronavirus spike peptide pools or control peptides (ViraFEST assay). The sample holds a few counts of this clonotype. Its antigen remains unknown. The Oncomine TCR Beta short-read assay was applied to DNA of cultured CD4+ T cells. TCRdb processed the PCR reads anew with MiXCR; each CDR3 protein has one entry. The sample has 9,800 or so distinct CDR3 sequences; over 30% are singletons.

The TCR originated in a human donor who had recovered from COVID-19. This sequence joins TRBV20-1 and TRBJ1-4; D perhaps matches TRBD1 (6 bases). The source material was CD4+ T cells from blood, cultured in vitro. The DNA for the CDR3 is TGCAGTGCTAGAGAGGGTTTCGGGGGCGGAAAACTGTTTTTT. This encodes CSAREGFGGGKLFF.